A selection of T cell receptor beta chains follows, all from one sample in a study of cytomegalovirus exposure and HLA in healthy donors. Here immunoSEQ multiplex PCR was the method, and the copy in TCRdb shows in-frame clones only, minus some. The sample lists about 110,000 clones, about three quarters occurring once. The sample comprised PBMCs. These receptors all stem from a woman aged 55-75 years in good health and CMV-seropositive. CDR3s include the opening cysteine and the closing phenylalanine or tryptophan. D genes are given only for firm matches. Clone size is not always given. Where it is, it says once, few, many or a class for expanded clones.

J | D | size | V | CDR3 | DNA
TRBJ2-1 | TRBD2 | NA | TRBV5-4 | CASSGGLAAYNEQFF | TGTGCCAGCAGCGGGGGACTAGCGGCTTACAATGAGCAGTTCTTC
TRBJ2-7 | TRBD2 | NA | TRBV10-3 | CAISGETTSGILYEQYF | TGTGCCATCAGTGGGGAGACGACTAGCGGGATACTGTACGAGCAGTACTTC
TRBJ1-2 | TRBD1 | NA | TRBV7-2 | CASSLDPGGKYGYTF | TGTGCCAGCAGCTTAGATCCAGGGGGGAAGTATGGCTACACCTTC
TRBJ2-3 | TRBD2 | NA | TRBV5-1 | CASTLAGLAGADTQYF | TGCGCCAGCACCTTGGCGGGACTAGCGGGAGCAGATACGCAGTATTTT
TRBJ2-3 | TRBD1 | NA | TRBV6-1 | CASSGRTGGSDTQYF | TGTGCCAGCAGCGGAAGGACAGGGGGTTCAGATACGCAGTATTTT
TRBJ2-1 | TRBD1 | NA | TRBV27 | CASSLTGTGGHEQFF | TGTGCCAGCAGTCTCACCGGGACAGGGGGCCATGAGCAGTTCTTC
TRBJ1-3 | NA | NA | TRBV6-1 | CASSALRGSGNTIYF | TGTGCCAGCAGCGCGCTAAGGGGCTCTGGAAACACCATATATTTT
TRBJ1-2 | TRBD1 | once | TRBV30 | CAWSKTGFGGYTF | TGTGCCTGGAGTAAGACAGGGTTTGGTGGCTACACCTTC
TRBJ2-5 | TRBD2 | NA | TRBV6-1 | CASSERRSLAGLQETQYF | TGTGCCAGCAGTGAAAGGAGGAGTCTAGCGGGGTTGCAAGAGACCCAGTACTTC
TRBJ2-3 | NA | few | TRBV2 | CASSGLVVTDTQYF | TGTGCCAGCAGTGGACTAGTTGTCACAGATACGCAGTATTTT
TRBJ2-1 | TRBD2 | NA | TRBV9 | CASSRGPAGGEQFF | TGTGCCAGCAGCAGAGGGCCGGCGGGAGGTGAGCAGTTCTTC
TRBJ2-5 | NA | NA | TRBV9 | CASSVSPQGLQETQYF | TGTGCCAGCAGCGTAAGCCCTCAGGGACTCCAAGAGACCCAGTACTTC
TRBJ2-5 | TRBD2 | NA | TRBV5-1 | CASSLILAGGIQETQYF | TGCGCCAGCAGCCTAATTCTAGCGGGAGGGATTCAAGAGACCCAGTACTTC
TRBJ1-1 | NA | NA | TRBV5-1 | CASSKEGGLNTEAFF | TGCGCCAGCTCCAAAGAGGGGGGGTTGAACACTGAAGCTTTCTTT
TRBJ2-3 | TRBD1 | NA | TRBV5-1 | CASSVLGQGIDTQYF | TGCGCCAGCAGCGTGTTAGGACAGGGAATAGATACGCAGTATTTT
TRBJ1-5 | NA | NA | TRBV29-1 | CSVTLGGYSNQPQHF | TGCAGCGTGACCCTTGGGGGGTATAGCAATCAGCCCCAGCATTTT
TRBJ2-3 | NA | NA | TRBV7-6 | CASSPLRVAGTDTQYF | TGTGCCAGCAGCCCCTTGCGGGTGGCGGGCACAGATACGCAGTATTTT
TRBJ1-2 | NA | NA | TRBV7-6 | CASSSGGAGYGYTF | TGTGCCAGCAGCTCGGGTGGAGCAGGGTATGGCTACACCTTC
TRBJ1-1 | NA | NA | TRBV27 | CASSRRGWNTEAFF | TGTGCCAGCAGTCGGAGGGGCTGGAACACTGAAGCTTTCTTT
TRBJ2-1 | NA | NA | TRBV6-5 | CASIKGASKTNEQFF | TGTGCCAGCATCAAAGGAGCTAGTAAGACCAATGAGCAGTTCTTC
TRBJ2-7 | NA | NA | TRBV5-5 | CASSRRSGAYEQYF | TGTGCCAGCAGCCGCCGGAGCGGTGCCTACGAGCAGTACTTC
TRBJ1-2 | TRBD1 | NA | TRBV6-5 | CASSYSRTGSNGYTF | TGTGCCAGCAGTTACTCCAGGACAGGATCTAATGGCTACACCTTC
TRBJ2-2 | NA | NA | TRBV27 | CASSFPLPARETNTGELFF | TGTGCCAGCAGTTTCCCCCTTCCCGCCCGCGAAACGAACACCGGGGAGCTGTTTTTT
TRBJ2-7 | NA | NA | TRBV10-2 | CASLGSPGDEQYF | TGCGCCAGCCTCGGTAGCCCGGGGGACGAGCAGTACTTC
TRBJ1-2 | NA | NA | TRBV2 | CASNPDRLTYGYTF | TGTGCCAGCAACCCGGACAGACTCACATATGGCTACACCTTC
TRBJ2-7 | NA | NA | TRBV11-2 | CASSIVMGGGAYEQYF | TGTGCCAGCAGCATCGTGATGGGTGGTGGAGCCTACGAGCAGTACTTC
TRBJ1-4 | NA | few | TRBV6-1 | CASIGVWPEKLFF | TGTGCCAGCATCGGAGTTTGGCCTGAAAAACTGTTTTTT
TRBJ2-1 | NA | NA | TRBV9 | CASSVEGTYNEQFF | TGTGCCAGCAGCGTAGAGGGGACCTACAATGAGCAGTTCTTC
TRBJ1-1 | NA | NA | TRBV7-2 | CASSLEPGDTEAFF | TGTGCCAGCAGCTTAGAGCCGGGGGACACTGAAGCTTTCTTT
TRBJ2-7 | TRBD2 | NA | TRBV4-1 | CASSQQGLAGYEQYF | TGCGCCAGCAGCCAGCAGGGACTAGCGGGATACGAGCAGTACTTC
TRBJ2-2 | TRBD2 | NA | TRBV6-1 | CASRGSGRAAGELFF | TGTGCCAGCAGGGGTAGCGGGAGGGCCGCGGGGGAGCTGTTTTTT
TRBJ2-5 | TRBD2 | NA | TRBV10-3 | CAISESTGGETQYF | TGTGCCATCAGTGAGTCGACGGGAGGGGAGACCCAGTACTTC
TRBJ1-1 | NA | few | TRBV11-2 | CASSYPAFF | TGTGCCAGCAGCTATCCGGCTTTCTTT
TRBJ1-4 | TRBD1 | NA | TRBV7-6 | CASWTGMSEKLFF | TGTGCCAGCTGGACAGGGATGAGCGAAAAACTGTTTTTT
TRBJ2-5 | NA | NA | TRBV18 | CASSPNSLAFGAGTQYF | TGTGCCAGCTCACCAAACAGTTTGGCCTTTGGGGCAGGGACCCAGTACTTC
TRBJ2-7 | NA | NA | TRBV6-6 | CASSYGGTFSYEQYF | TGTGCCAGCAGTTACGGAGGGACCTTCTCCTACGAGCAGTACTTC
TRBJ2-7 | NA | NA | TRBV18 | CASSPDSSYEQYF | TGTGCCAGCTCACCGGACAGCTCCTACGAGCAGTACTTC
TRBJ1-4 | TRBD1 | NA | TRBV19 | CASMHRTGGEKLFF | TGTGCCAGTATGCACAGGACAGGTGGCGAAAAACTGTTTTTT
TRBJ2-1 | TRBD2 | few | TRBV29-1 | CSVERSGGYNEQFF | TGCAGCGTTGAACGTAGCGGGGGCTACAATGAGCAGTTCTTC
TRBJ1-2 | NA | NA | TRBV19 | CASSIQGLGGYTF | TGTGCCAGTAGTATTCAGGGGCTGGGAGGCTACACCTTC
TRBJ2-3 | NA | once | TRBV7-7 | CASSDTRSGGDTQYF | TGTGCCAGCAGCGACACTAGGTCGGGTGGCGATACGCAGTATTTT
TRBJ2-1 | NA | few | TRBV6-5 | CASSKPEQFF | TGTGCCAGCTCTAAACCCGAGCAGTTCTTC
TRBJ2-7 | TRBD1 | NA | TRBV27 | CASSLGTVYEQYF | TGTGCCAGCAGTTTAGGGACAGTTTACGAGCAGTACTTC
TRBJ1-2 | TRBD1 | NA | TRBV19 | CASRNRGRGYTF | TGTGCCAGTAGGAACAGGGGTAGGGGCTACACCTTC
TRBJ1-1 | NA | NA | TRBV27 | CASSFGARWDTEAFF | TGTGCCAGCAGTTTTGGGGCAAGGTGGGACACTGAAGCTTTCTTT
TRBJ2-7 | NA | NA | TRBV28 | CAIRGVREQYF | TGTGCCATCAGAGGGGTACGGGAGCAGTACTTC
TRBJ2-7 | NA | NA | TRBV7-9 | CSSSFTDYGHEQYF | TGTTCCAGCAGCTTTACGGACTATGGCCACGAGCAGTACTTC
TRBJ2-1 | TRBD2 | few | TRBV28 | CASSLSASGRLGEQFF | TGTGCCAGCAGTTTATCTGCTAGCGGCCGTTTGGGTGAGCAGTTCTTC
TRBJ2-1 | NA | NA | TRBV6-1 | CASSRIYNEQFF | TGTGCCAGCAGCAGGATATACAATGAGCAGTTCTTC
TRBJ1-3 | NA | NA | TRBV10-3 | CAISESSRGGNTIYF | TGTGCCATCAGTGAGTCGTCTCGTGGGGGGAACACCATATATTTT
TRBJ2-7 | TRBD2 | once | TRBV7-2 | CASSLGLAGAYEQYF | TGTGCCAGCAGCTTAGGTCTAGCGGGAGCGTACGAGCAGTACTTC